This T cell receptor beta chain appears in the sequencing data of a study of human T cells and chemical hapten exposure. The overall study: Patients, chiefly female, had alopecia areata, totalis or universalis. Across samples, TCR yields varied, mostly owing to small differences in pooled library volumes.

Germline V gene sequence: CDR1 LGHNA, CDR2 YNFKEQ. V lost 3 bases and J lost 6, with 14 bases in between. The CDR3 is 14 residues long. Stated time point: patch test 2, 6 weeks after DPC sensitization. As to treatment: therapeutic diphenylcyclopropenone sensitization with weekly scalp DPC. Blood draws preceded each patch test application. It was the library that attached unique molecular identifiers to individual cDNA molecules. From the RACE reads, TCRdb called clonotypes with MiXCR, one entry per CDR3 protein. This table has tens of thousands of distinct CDR3 sequences, 9.4% appearing once. The receptor comes from a man aged 25-45 years with alopecia areata. Some clones in this sample may be carry-over from other donors' samples. The sequenced sample was whole blood, obtained in connection with sensitization to the hapten diphenylcyclopropenone (DPC). This chain connects TRBV4-2 to TRBJ1-2, with D possibly being TRBD1 (6 bases). The CDR3 sequence is CASSQVGQSHGYTF. For the CDR3, the DNA is TGTGCCAGCAGCCAGGTCGGACAGAGCCATGGCTACACCTTC.